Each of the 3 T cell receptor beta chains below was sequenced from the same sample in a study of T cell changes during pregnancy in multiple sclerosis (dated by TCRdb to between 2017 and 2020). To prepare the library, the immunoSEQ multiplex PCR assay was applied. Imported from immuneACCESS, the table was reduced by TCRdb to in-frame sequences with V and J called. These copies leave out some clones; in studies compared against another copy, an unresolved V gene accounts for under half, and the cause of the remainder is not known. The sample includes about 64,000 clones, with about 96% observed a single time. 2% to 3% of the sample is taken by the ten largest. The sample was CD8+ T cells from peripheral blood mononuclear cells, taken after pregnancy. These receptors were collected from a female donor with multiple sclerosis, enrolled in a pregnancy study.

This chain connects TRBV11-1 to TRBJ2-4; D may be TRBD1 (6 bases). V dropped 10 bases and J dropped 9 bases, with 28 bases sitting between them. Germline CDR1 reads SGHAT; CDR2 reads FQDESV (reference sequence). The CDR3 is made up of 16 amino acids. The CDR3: CATTNDSQGFEGIQYF. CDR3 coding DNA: TGTGCCACGACAAACGATTCACAGGGATTCGAGGGCATTCAGTACTTC.

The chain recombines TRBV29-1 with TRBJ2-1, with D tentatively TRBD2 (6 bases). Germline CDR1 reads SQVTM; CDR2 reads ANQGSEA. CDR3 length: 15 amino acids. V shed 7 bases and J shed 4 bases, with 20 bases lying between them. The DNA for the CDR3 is TGCAGCGCCGGGGGTGGGACTCCACGTTACAATGAGCAGTTCTTC. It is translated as CSAGGGTPRYNEQFF.

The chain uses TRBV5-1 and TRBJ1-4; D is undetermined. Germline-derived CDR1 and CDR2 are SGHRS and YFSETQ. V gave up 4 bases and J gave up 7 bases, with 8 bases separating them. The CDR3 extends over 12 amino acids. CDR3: CASSDTGEKLFF. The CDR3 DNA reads TGCGCCAGCAGCGATACCGGTGAAAAACTGTTTTTT.